The 5 T cell receptor beta chains in this list originate from one sample, sequenced in a study of blood T cells in healthy people across ages. It was with a sample-barcoded 5' primer and a J-beta primer mix that a second PCR of roughly 6 to 12 cycles was run. TCRdb itself ran the 5' RACE reads through MiXCR, one entry per CDR3 protein. In the table there are some 700,000 distinct CDR3 sequences, 22% of which are singletons. Specimen: blood. These receptors came from a man in his sixties or seventies in good health.

V and J are TRBV12-3 or TRBV12-4 and TRBJ1-5; possibly TRBD1 for D (5 bases). CDR3 length: 15 amino acids. The V gene lost 10 bases and the J gene lost 3 bases, with 19 bases spanning the gap. CDR3: CATARGVGDNQPQHF. The CDR3 region has the DNA TGTGCCACCGCACGCGGGGTAGGGGACAATCAGCCCCAGCATTTT.

On this clonotype itself: At one boundary the junction diverges from the germline segment, which might be a read error. The rearrangement links TRBV7-2 to TRBJ2-1; tentatively, D is TRBD2 (7 bases). CDR3 length: 15 amino acids. The germline gives CDR1 SGHTA, CDR2 FQGNSA. CDR3 loop: CASSPHGGGRNEQIF. CDR3 nucleotide sequence: TGTGCCAGCAGCCCCCACGGCGGGGGCCGCAATGAGCAGATCTTC.

The V gene is TRBV28, the J gene TRBJ1-2; 7 bases map to TRBD1. The germline gives CDR1 MDHEN, CDR2 SYDVKM. Trimming took 5 bases from V and 6 from J; bases not matched to a gene: 12. The CDR3 spans 15 residues. This chain's CDR3 is CASSVSQGSSHGYTF. The CDR3 DNA sequence: TGTGCCAGCAGTGTCTCACAGGGGTCCTCTCATGGCTACACCTTC.

The chain's CDR3 is CASSIPRQGNYGYTF. CDR3 nucleotides: TGTGCCAGTAGTATTCCTCGACAGGGTAACTATGGCTACACCTTC. The chain carries TRBV19 and TRBJ1-2, with 7 bases fitting TRBD1. V lost 3 bases to trimming and J lost 1 base; unmatched junction nucleotides: 5. The CDR3 extends over 15 amino acids. The V gene's germline CDR1 is LNHDA and CDR2 SQIVND (reference sequence).

This chain links TRBV5-6 with TRBJ2-5, with D hard to call. V was trimmed by 0 bases and J by 5 bases, leaving 14 bases between them. The CDR3 extends over 15 amino acids. CDR1 and CDR2 from the germline V gene are SGHDT and YYEEEE. The CDR3 sequence: CASSLGWTAGETQYF. The CDR3 DNA follows: TGTGCCAGCAGCTTGGGATGGACGGCTGGGGAGACCCAGTACTTC. The complete variable domain, with remaining parts taken from reference TRBV5-6 and TRBJ2-5, reads DAGVTQSPTHLIKTRGQQVTLRCSPKSGHDTVSWYQQALGQGPQFIFQYYEEEERQRGNFPDRFSGHQFPNYSSELNVNALLLGDSALYLCASSLGWTAGETQYFGPGTRLLVL.